The present TCR beta chain was sequenced within a study of CDR3 diversity in severe acne. TCRdb used MiXCR to reprocess the PCR reads, holding one entry per CDR3 protein. The table shows more than 85,000 distinct CDR3 sequences, with about 52% occurring only once. Note on this clonotype: Compared with germline, one end of the junction differs, possibly owing to a read error.

Germline CDR1 reads SGHRS; CDR2 reads YFSETQ. CDR3 size: 19 residues. Sequencing used blood. The chain employs TRBV5-1 and TRBJ2-1; 14 nucleotides align to TRBD2. This TCR derives from a male donor in good health, serving as a control. In DNA form, the CDR3 reads TGCGCCAGCAGCCCTACACGACTAGCGGGGGGGGTGACCTACAATGAGCAATTCTTC. Protein: CASSPTRLAGGVTYNEQFF.